This T cell receptor beta chain was recorded in a study of CDR3 diversity in severe acne. Only a few counts were recorded for this clonotype. V was cut by 11 bases and J by 4 bases, with 6 bases left in between. In germline, CDR1 is MNHNS, CDR2 SASEGT. The CDR3 has 9 residues. A single record per CDR3 protein comes from TCRdb applying MiXCR to the PCR reads. The sample contains approximately 79,000 distinct CDR3 sequences, about 48% of which appear only once. The origin of this receptor is a male donor in good health, serving as a control. The material sequenced was blood. This chain links TRBV6-1 with TRBJ2-7; D remains unclear. The CDR3 sequence is CASGYEQYF. The CDR3 nucleotides read TGTGCCTCCGGATACGAGCAGTACTTC.